This T cell receptor (beta chain) stems from a study of blood T cell repertoires in COVID-19. Study in general: Sources were T cells, B-cell-depleted T cells, or PBMCs; the material itself was cDNA or gDNA.

The CDR3 consists of 15 residues. V lost 1 base and J lost 10; bases outside the gene matches: 5. The V gene's germline CDR1 is SGDLS and CDR2 YYNGEE. Some clones are missing from TCRdb's copy, which holds only in-frame ones; the method was immunoSEQ multiplex PCR. The top ten clones hold 7.2% of a sample with about 240,000 clones, about nine tenths of them seen once. Sequenced sample: peripheral blood. V usage is TRBV9 and J usage is TRBJ1-6, with 10 bases aligning to TRBD1. The TCR sequence derives from a man in his sixties who had recovered from COVID-19. In DNA, the CDR3 is TGTGCCAGCAGCGTATACGACAGGGGGCGGTCACCCCTCCACTTT. Translating gives CASSVYDRGRSPLHF.